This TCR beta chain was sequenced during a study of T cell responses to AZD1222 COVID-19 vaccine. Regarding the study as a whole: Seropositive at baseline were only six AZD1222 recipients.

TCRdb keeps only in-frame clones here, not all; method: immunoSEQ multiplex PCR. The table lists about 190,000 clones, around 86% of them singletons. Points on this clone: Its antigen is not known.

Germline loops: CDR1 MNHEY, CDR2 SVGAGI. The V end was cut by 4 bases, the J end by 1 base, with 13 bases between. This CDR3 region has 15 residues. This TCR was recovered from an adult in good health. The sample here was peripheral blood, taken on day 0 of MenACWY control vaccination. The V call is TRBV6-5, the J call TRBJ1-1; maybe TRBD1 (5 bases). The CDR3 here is CASSFPNDRNTEAFF. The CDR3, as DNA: TGTGCCAGCAGTTTTCCTAACGACAGGAACACTGAAGCTTTCTTT.